This T cell receptor (beta chain) derives from a study of T cells after yellow fever vaccination. Germline values: CDR1 SGHRS, CDR2 YFSETQ. This CDR3 region has 14 residues. V was trimmed by 4 bases and J by 0 bases, leaving 5 bases between them. The 5'RACE template-switching step produced TCR cDNA and added a universal primer site and UMIs. TCRdb ran MiXCR on the 5' RACE reads and lists one entry per CDR3 protein. The repertoire holds under 250,000 distinct CDR3 sequences, with 6.9% as singletons. This clonotype was seen many times. Sequencing was performed on CD4+ T cells sorted from PBMCs, taken 15 days after the yellow fever booster vaccination. This receptor was identified in a young man who received the YFV17D yellow fever vaccine. The gene calls are TRBV5-1 and TRBJ2-6; D is unclear. Here the CDR3 DNA reads TGCGCCAGCAGCGACGGCTCTGGGGCCAACGTCCTGACTTTC. It yields the protein CASSDGSGANVLTF. The full variable domain, in which reference TRBV5-1 and TRBJ2-6 provide the parts outside the CDR3, is KAGVTQTPRYLIKTRGQQVTLSCSPISGHRSVSWYQQTPGQGLQFLFEYFSETQRNKGNFPGRFSGRQFSNSRSEMNVSTLELGDSALYLCASSDGSGANVLTFGAGSRLTVL.